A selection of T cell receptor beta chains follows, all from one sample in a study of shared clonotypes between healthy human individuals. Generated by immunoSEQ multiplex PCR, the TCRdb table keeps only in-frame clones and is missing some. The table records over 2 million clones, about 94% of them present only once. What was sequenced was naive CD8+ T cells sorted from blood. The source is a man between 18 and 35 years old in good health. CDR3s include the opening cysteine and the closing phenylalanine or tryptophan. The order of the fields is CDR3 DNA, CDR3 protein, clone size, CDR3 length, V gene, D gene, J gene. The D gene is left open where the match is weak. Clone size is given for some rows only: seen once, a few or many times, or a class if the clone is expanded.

DNA: TGTGCCAGCTCCCTCGGCGGGGGGGACGGCGGGGAGCTGTTTTTT
CDR3: CASSLGGGDGGELFF
size: NA
length: 15
V: TRBV9
D: TRBD2
J: TRBJ2-2

DNA: TGCGCCAGCAGTGAGAAGGGGTCCCTAAGGAATACGCAGTATTTT
CDR3: CASSEKGSLRNTQYF
size: NA
length: 15
V: TRBV10-1
D: NA
J: TRBJ2-3

DNA: TGTGCCAGCAGCTCTATCCGCGGGACCAATGAGCAGTTCTTC
CDR3: CASSSIRGTNEQFF
size: NA
length: 14
V: TRBV7-2
D: NA
J: TRBJ2-1

DNA: TGTGCCAGCAGCGCCGAAAGGGACCTCTTGTACACTGAAGCTTTCTTT
CDR3: CASSAERDLLYTEAFF
size: NA
length: 16
V: TRBV9
D: NA
J: TRBJ1-1

DNA: TGTGCCATCAGTTCCGGGACTAGCGGGGGTGATGAGCAGTTCTTC
CDR3: CAISSGTSGGDEQFF
size: once
length: 15
V: TRBV10-3
D: TRBD2
J: TRBJ2-1

DNA: TGTGCCAGCAGCCAAGATTTCGGTCGGACGAACACTGAAGCTTTCTTT
CDR3: CASSQDFGRTNTEAFF
size: few
length: 16
V: TRBV4-2
D: NA
J: TRBJ1-1

DNA: TGTGCCAGTGACGCTAGCGACAGGCCATACATGCCTGATATTCATGGCTACACCTTC
CDR3: CASDASDRPYMPDIHGYTF
size: once
length: 19
V: TRBV19
D: NA
J: TRBJ1-2

DNA: TGTGCCAGCAGCTCCGGGACAGGGGCCTCCTACGAGCAGTACTTC
CDR3: CASSSGTGASYEQYF
size: few
length: 15
V: TRBV7-9
D: TRBD1
J: TRBJ2-7

DNA: TGTGCCAGCAGCTCCACAGCATTTACCAACTCTGGGGCCAACGTCCTGACTTTC
CDR3: CASSSTAFTNSGANVLTF
size: once
length: 18
V: TRBV11-2
D: NA
J: TRBJ2-6

DNA: TGTGCCAGCAGCTTGTGGACAGGCTATGGCTACACCTTC
CDR3: CASSLWTGYGYTF
size: NA
length: 13
V: TRBV5-6
D: TRBD1
J: TRBJ1-2

DNA: TGTGCCACCAGCAACCCCTCGTTTGTCCCTGAGCACGAGCAGTACTTC
CDR3: CATSNPSFVPEHEQYF
size: NA
length: 16
V: TRBV15
D: NA
J: TRBJ2-7

DNA: TGTGCCAGCAGATTGAGAGAGGGGGGCCACGAGCAGTACTTC
CDR3: CASRLREGGHEQYF
size: NA
length: 14
V: TRBV5-4
D: NA
J: TRBJ2-7

DNA: TGTGCCAGCAGCGTAGGGATCGTCCAGGGAACTGGAAACACCATATATTTT
CDR3: CASSVGIVQGTGNTIYF
size: NA
length: 17
V: TRBV9
D: NA
J: TRBJ1-3

DNA: TGTGCCAGTAGTATAGGACAGGATAGCAATCAGCCCCAGCATTTT
CDR3: CASSIGQDSNQPQHF
size: NA
length: 15
V: TRBV19
D: NA
J: TRBJ1-5

DNA: TGTGCCAGCAGCTCGACAGGGTCTAGCACAGATACGCAGTATTTT
CDR3: CASSSTGSSTDTQYF
size: few
length: 15
V: TRBV11-2
D: TRBD1
J: TRBJ2-3

DNA: TGTGCCAGCAGTCCCCCCTGGTCGAACACTGAAGCTTTCTTT
CDR3: CASSPPWSNTEAFF
size: NA
length: 14
V: TRBV27
D: NA
J: TRBJ1-1

DNA: TGTGCCAGCAGTTTAGTTGCGGGCCCGGATAACTATGGCTACACCTTC
CDR3: CASSLVAGPDNYGYTF
size: NA
length: 16
V: TRBV27
D: NA
J: TRBJ1-2

DNA: TGTGCCAGCAGTTACGGGGTAGCCTCCTACGAGCAGTACTTC
CDR3: CASSYGVASYEQYF
size: NA
length: 14
V: TRBV6-5
D: NA
J: TRBJ2-7

DNA: TGTGCCAGCAGTCTCCTAGCGGATACAGATACGCAGTATTTT
CDR3: CASSLLADTDTQYF
size: NA
length: 14
V: TRBV6-5
D: TRBD2
J: TRBJ2-3

DNA: TGTGCCAGCAGCAAATGGGACTATCCCCAAGAGACCCAGTACTTC
CDR3: CASSKWDYPQETQYF
size: NA
length: 15
V: TRBV14
D: TRBD2
J: TRBJ2-5